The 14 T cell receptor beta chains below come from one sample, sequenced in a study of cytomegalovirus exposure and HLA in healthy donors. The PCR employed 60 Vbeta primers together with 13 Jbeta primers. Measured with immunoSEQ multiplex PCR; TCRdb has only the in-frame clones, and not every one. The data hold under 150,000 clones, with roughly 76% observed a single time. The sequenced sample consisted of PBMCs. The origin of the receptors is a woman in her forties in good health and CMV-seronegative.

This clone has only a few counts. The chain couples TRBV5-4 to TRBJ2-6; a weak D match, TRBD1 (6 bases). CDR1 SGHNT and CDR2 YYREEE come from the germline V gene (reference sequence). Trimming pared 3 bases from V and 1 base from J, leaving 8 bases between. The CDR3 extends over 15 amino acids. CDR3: CASSSTGSGANVLTF. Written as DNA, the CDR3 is TGTGCCAGCAGCTCGACAGGTTCTGGGGCCAACGTCCTGACTTTC.

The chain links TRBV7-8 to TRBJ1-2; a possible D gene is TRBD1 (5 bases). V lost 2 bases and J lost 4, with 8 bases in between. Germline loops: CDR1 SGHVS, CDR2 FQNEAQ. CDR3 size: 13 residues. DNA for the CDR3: TGTGCCAGCAGCTTATCGACAGCCTATGGCTACACCTTC. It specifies CASSLSTAYGYTF. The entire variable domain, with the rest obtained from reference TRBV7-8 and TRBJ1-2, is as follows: GAGVSQSPRYKVAKRGQDVALRCDPISGHVSLFWYQQALGQGPEFLTYFQNEAQLDKSGLPSDRFFAERPEGSVSTLKIQRTQQEDSAVYLCASSLSTAYGYTFGSGTRLTVV.

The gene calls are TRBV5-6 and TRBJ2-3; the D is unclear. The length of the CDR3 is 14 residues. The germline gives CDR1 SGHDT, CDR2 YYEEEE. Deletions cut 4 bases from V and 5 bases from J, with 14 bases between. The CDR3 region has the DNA TGTGCCAGCAGCCCTGGAGTCCGGTTAGATACGCAGTATTTT. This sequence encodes CASSPGVRLDTQYF.

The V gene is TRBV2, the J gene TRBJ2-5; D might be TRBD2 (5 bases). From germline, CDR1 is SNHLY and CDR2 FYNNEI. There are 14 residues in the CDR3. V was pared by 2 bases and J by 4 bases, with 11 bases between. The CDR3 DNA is TGTGCCAGCAGTGAACGTTTCGGAGGAGAGACCCAGTACTTC. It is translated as CASSERFGGETQYF.

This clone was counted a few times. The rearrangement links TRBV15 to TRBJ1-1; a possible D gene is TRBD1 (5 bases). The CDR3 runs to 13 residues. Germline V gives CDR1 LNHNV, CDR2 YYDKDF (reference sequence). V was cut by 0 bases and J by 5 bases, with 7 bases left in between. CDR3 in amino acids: CATSRESGTEAFF. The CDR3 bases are TGTGCCACCAGCAGAGAATCAGGGACTGAAGCTTTCTTT.

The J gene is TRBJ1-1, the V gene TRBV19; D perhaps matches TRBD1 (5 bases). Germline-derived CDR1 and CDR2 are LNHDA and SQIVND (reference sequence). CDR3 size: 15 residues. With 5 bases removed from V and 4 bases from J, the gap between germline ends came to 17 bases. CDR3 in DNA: TGTGCCAGTAGTGGAGGGGATTCGTGGGGCACTGAAGCTTTCTTT. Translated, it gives CASSGGDSWGTEAFF.

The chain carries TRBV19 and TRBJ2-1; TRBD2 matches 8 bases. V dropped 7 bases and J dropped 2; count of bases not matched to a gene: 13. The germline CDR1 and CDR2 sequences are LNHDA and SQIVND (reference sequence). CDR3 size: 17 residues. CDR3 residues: CASTPPGGVSAYNEQFF. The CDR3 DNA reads TGTGCCAGTACCCCACCGGGAGGGGTCTCGGCCTACAATGAGCAGTTCTTC.

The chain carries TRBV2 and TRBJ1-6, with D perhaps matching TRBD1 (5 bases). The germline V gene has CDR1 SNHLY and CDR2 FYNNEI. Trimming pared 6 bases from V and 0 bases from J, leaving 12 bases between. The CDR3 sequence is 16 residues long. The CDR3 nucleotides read TGTGCCAGCAGGGGGGGGTCAAGCTCCTATAATTCACCCCTCCACTTT. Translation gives CASRGGSSSYNSPLHF.

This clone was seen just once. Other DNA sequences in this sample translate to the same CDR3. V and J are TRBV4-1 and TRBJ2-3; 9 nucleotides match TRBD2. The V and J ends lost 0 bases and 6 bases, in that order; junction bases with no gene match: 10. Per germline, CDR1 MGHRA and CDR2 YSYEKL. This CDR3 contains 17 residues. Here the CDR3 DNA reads TGCGCCAGCAGCCAAGAGTTGGCGGGGGGGTCAACGGATACGCAGTATTTT. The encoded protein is CASSQELAGGSTDTQYF.

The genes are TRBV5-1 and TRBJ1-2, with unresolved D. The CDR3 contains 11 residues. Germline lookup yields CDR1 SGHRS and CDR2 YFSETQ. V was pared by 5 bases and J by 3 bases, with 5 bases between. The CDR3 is CASRADYGYTF. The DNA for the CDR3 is TGCGCCAGCAGAGCTGACTATGGCTACACCTTC.

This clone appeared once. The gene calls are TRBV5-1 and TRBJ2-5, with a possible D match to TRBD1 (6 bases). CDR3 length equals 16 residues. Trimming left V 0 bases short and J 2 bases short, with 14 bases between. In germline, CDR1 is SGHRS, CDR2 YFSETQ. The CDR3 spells CASSLEGNRAQETQYF. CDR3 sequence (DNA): TGCGCCAGCAGCTTGGAGGGCAACAGGGCTCAAGAGACCCAGTACTTC.

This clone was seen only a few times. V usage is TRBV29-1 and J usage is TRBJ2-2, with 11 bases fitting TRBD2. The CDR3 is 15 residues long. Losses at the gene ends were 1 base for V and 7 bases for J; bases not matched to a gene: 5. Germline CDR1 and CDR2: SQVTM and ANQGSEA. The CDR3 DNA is TGCAGCGTTGAAGGGCTAGCGGGGGGCCGCGGGGAGCTGTTTTTT. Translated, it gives CSVEGLAGGRGELFF.

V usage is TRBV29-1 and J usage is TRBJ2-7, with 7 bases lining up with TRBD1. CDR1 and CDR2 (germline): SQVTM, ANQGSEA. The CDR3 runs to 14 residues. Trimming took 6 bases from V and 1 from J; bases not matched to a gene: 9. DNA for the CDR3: TGCAGCGTGCGCGACAGGGTGAAATCCTACGAGCAGTACTTC. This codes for CSVRDRVKSYEQYF.

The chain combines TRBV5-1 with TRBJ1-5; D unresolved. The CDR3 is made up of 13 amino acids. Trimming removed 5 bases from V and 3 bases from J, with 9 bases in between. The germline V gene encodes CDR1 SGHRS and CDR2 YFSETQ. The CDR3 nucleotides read TGCGCCAGCAGAGCGGGTCCCAATCAGCCCCAGCATTTT. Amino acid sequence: CASRAGPNQPQHF.